The TCR beta chain described here comes from a study of shared clonotypes between healthy human individuals. Note on this clone: Its target is unknown.

Using immunoSEQ multiplex PCR, the repertoire was profiled, and TCRdb retains in-frame clones only, with some absent. There are 2 million to 2.5 million clones in the sample; more than 85% occur only once, and 0.39% lies in the top ten. Findings and limits, study-wide: Generally, naive subsets (rather than memory subsets) showed larger estimated richness.

Per the germline V gene, CDR1 is SGHVS and CDR2 is FNYEAQ. The CDR3 totals 17 residues. J was trimmed by 2 bases and V by 5 bases; bases with no gene match: 4. This receptor was identified in a man younger than 30 in good health. Some clones in this sample may be carry-over from other donors' samples. This chain links TRBV7-6 with TRBJ2-6, with 12 bases lining up with TRBD1. Sample: naive CD4+ T cells from PBMCs. Subset meaning: CD45RA+ positively selected. CDR3 DNA: TGTGCCAGCAGCGCCCGGGACAGGGGGCCTGGGGCCAACGTCCTGACTTTC. As protein: CASSARDRGPGANVLTF.